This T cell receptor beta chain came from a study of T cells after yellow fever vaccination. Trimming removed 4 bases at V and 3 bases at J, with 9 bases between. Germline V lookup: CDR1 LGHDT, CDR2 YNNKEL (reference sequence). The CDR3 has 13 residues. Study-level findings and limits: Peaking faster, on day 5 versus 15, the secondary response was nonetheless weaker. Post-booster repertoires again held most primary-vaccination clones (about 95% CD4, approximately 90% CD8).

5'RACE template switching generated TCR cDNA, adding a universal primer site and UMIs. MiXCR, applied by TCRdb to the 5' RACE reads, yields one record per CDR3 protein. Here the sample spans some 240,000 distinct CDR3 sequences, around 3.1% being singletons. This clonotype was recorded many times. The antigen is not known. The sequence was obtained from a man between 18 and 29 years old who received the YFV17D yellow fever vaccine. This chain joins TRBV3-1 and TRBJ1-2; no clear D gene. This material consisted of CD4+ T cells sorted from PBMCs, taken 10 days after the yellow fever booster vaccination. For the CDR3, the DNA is TGTGCCAGCAGCCGAGGGCCGGACTATGGCTACACCTTC. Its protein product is CASSRGPDYGYTF.